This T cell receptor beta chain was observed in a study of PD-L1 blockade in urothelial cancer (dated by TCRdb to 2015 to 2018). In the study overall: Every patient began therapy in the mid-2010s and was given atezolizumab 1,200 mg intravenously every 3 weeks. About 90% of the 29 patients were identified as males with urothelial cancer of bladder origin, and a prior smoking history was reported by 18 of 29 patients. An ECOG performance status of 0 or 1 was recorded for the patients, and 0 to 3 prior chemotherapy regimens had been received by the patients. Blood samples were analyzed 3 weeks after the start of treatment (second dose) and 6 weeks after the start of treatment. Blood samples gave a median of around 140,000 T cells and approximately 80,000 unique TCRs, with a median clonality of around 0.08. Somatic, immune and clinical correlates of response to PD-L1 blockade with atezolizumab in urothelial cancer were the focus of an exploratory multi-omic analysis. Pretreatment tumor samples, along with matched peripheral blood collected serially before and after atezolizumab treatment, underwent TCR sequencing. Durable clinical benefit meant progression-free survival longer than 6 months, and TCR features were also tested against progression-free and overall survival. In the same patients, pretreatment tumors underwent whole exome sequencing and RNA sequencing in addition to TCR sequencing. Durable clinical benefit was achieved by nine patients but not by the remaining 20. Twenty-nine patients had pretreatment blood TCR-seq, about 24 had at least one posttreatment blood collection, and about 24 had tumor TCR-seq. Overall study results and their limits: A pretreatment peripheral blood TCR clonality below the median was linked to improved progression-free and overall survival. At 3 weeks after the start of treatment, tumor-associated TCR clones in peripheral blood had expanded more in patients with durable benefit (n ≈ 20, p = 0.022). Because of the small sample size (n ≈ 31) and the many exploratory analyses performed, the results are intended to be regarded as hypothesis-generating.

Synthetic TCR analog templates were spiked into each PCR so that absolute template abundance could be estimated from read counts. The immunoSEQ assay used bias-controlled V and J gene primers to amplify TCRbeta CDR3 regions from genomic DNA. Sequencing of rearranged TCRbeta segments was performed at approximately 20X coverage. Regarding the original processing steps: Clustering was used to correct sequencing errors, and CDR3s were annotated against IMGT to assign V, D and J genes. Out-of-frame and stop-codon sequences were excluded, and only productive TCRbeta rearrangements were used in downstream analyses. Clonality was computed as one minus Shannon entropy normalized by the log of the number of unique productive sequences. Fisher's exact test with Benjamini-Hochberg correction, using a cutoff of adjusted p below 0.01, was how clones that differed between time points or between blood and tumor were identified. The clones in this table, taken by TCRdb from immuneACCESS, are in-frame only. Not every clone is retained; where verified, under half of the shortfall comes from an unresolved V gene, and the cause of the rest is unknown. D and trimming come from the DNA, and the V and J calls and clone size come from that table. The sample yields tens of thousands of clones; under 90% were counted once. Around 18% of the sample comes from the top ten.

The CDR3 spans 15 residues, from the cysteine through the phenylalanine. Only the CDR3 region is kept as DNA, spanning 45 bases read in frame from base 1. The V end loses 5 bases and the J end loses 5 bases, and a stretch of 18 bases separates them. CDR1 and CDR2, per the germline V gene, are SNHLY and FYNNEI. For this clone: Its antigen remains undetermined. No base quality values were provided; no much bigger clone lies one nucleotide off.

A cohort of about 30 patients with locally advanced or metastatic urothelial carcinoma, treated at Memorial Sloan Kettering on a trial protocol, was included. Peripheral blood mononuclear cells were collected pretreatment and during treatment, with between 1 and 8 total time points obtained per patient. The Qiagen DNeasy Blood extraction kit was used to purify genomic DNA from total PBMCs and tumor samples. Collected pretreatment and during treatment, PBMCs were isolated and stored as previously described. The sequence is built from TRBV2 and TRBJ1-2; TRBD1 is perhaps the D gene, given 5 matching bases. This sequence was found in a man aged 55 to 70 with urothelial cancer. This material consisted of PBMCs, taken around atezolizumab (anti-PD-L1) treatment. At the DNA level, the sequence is TGTGCCAGCAGTCGGACAACCACCGACCTATATGGCTACACCTTC. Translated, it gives CASSRTTTDLYGYTF.